This T cell receptor (beta chain) was sequenced for a study of CD8 T cells in Susac syndrome (dated by TCRdb to 2018 to 2020). Some background on the complete study: Repertoire sequencing was used to test whether CD8+ T cell activation and differentiation in Susac syndrome was antigen driven. The clonality of the CD8+ T cell repertoire was compared across 12 healthy donors, roughly 14 Susac syndrome patients and about 16 multiple sclerosis patients.

Beyond this particular receptor, the publication reports: The number of individuals in the TCR sequencing and HLA analysis was recognized as being relatively small.

As regards this clonotype: Its binding antigen is unknown. The record has no base qualities; no much larger clone is one base away.

RNA was extracted using the RNeasy kit, and roughly 0.5 to 1 ug of the RNA was reverse transcribed with random hexamers. The immunoSEQ multiplex PCR assay, covering 54 Vbeta and 13 Jbeta segments, was used to amplify TCR beta CDR3 regions. PCR amplification bias was corrected using a synthetic template baseline for primer optimization and computational correction. The paper's data handling went like this. Only productive sequences were kept, with reads annotated to V, D and J genes according to IMGT and analyzed in immunoSEQ Analyzer. Clonality was computed as one minus Shannon entropy normalized by log2 of the number of productive unique sequences. For each patient and control, public and private clones were evaluated among the 100 most prevalent clones. Susac-specific clones were defined as absent from healthy and MS cohorts, approximately 1,000 published viral clones and other ImmuneACCESS disease sequences. TCRdb trimmed the raw reads at Q25, called clones with MiXCR and kept productive beta chains. Each entry merges the rows of one CDR3 protein and shows their most common DNA and genes. Clone size and V and J calls follow TCRdb, not the original study. Within this sample are roughly 140,000 distinct CDR3 sequences, with 94% of them counted one time only. The top ten clonotypes cover 0.25% to 0.3% of the sample.

High-throughput TCR beta sequencing profiled peripheral blood CD8+ and CD4+ T cells from healthy donors, Susac syndrome patients and multiple sclerosis patients. Healthy donors were included as age- and sex-matched controls. Bulk CD8+ and CD4+ T cells were purified by magnetic negative isolation, whereas CD8+ TEMRA cells were enriched by FACS. Blood was drawn into EDTA tubes, processed within 24 hours, and PBMCs were isolated by density gradient centrifugation. PBMCs destined for TCR sequencing were cryopreserved in liquid nitrogen and later thawed in a 37 °C water bath. A purity of at least 90% was achieved for sorted or isolated CD4+, CD8+ and CD8+ TEMRA cells. Taken from cysteine to phenylalanine, the CDR3 has 12 residues. Only the CDR3 part of the read is kept: 36 bases, read in frame from the first base. Reading the germline V gene gives CDR1 SQVTM and CDR2 ANQGSEA. Trimming costs V 4 bases and J 4 bases, and their ends lie 8 bases apart.

The rearranged segments are TRBV29-1 and TRBJ1-3; the D region possibly corresponds to TRBD1 (5 bases align). The sample was CD8+ T cells from PBMCs. The receptor's source is a human donor in good health. The nucleotide sequence reads TGCAGCGTTGTAGGGGACGGAAACACCATATATTTT. It is translated as CSVVGDGNTIYF.